This TCR beta chain was documented in a study of technical replicates of blood from a handful of donors. TCRdb keeps only in-frame clones here, not all; method: immunoSEQ multiplex PCR. The repertoire holds around 80,000 clones, with over 75% as singletons. The V gene lost 4 bases and the J gene lost 4 bases, with 11 bases spanning the gap. Germline CDR1 reads SGHDT; CDR2 reads YYEEEE. The CDR3 length is 13 residues. The V and J genes are TRBV5-6 and TRBJ1-2, with TRBD1 as a possible D gene (6 bases). Sequenced input: T cells isolated from PBMCs. The receptor comes from a human donor in good health. The chain's CDR3 is CASSIQGSYGYTF. CDR3 DNA: TGTGCCAGCAGCATTCAGGGGAGCTATGGCTACACCTTC.